Below, 10 T cell receptor beta chains from the same sample are listed, as sequenced in a study of blood T cell repertoires in COVID-19. Here immunoSEQ multiplex PCR was the method, and the copy in TCRdb shows in-frame clones only, minus some. Of about 230,000 clones listed, 70% to 90% were seen once; the top ten hold less than 3%. The specimen sequenced was peripheral blood. The source of these receptors is a man aged 30 to 45 with COVID-19, enrolled during active disease.

This chain joins TRBV21-1 and TRBJ1-5. TRBV21-1 is tagged as a pseudogene. This CDR3 contains 22 residues. CDR3 in amino acids: CASSTPEGGLWTTTPSNQPQHF. For the CDR3, the DNA is TGTGCCAGCAGCACGCCAGAGGGAGGGCTCTGGACGACAACCCCTAGCAATCAGCCCCAGCATTTT.

The J gene is TRBJ2-7, the V gene TRBV19; 7 positions match TRBD1. The junction had 6 bases not matched to a gene; V was cut back by 7 bases and J by 0 bases. The CDR3 contains 14 residues. Germline values: CDR1 LNHDA, CDR2 SQIVND (reference sequence). In nucleotides, the CDR3 is TGTGCCAGTACCTCCGGGACAGTCTCCTACGAGCAGTACTTC. Residues: CASTSGTVSYEQYF.

This sequence joins TRBV6-1 and TRBJ1-5; D may be TRBD1 (6 bases). Germline-derived CDR1 and CDR2 are MNHNS and SASEGT. This CDR3 has 14 residues. V was clipped by 11 bases and J by 2 bases, with 16 bases between them. CDR3 residues: CAGAPRGRNQPQHF. As DNA, the CDR3 is TGTGCCGGAGCACCCAGGGGTCGCAATCAGCCCCAGCATTTT.

This clone was detected only a few times. The chain recombines TRBV28 with TRBJ2-7; 8 bases line up with TRBD1. The germline V gene has CDR1 MDHEN and CDR2 SYDVKM. J lost 4 bases, V lost 8 bases, and 19 bases had no gene match. The CDR3 totals 17 residues. The CDR3 reads CASPSMGTGNALYEQYF. Here the CDR3 DNA reads TGTGCCAGCCCTAGCATGGGGACAGGAAATGCTCTATACGAGCAGTACTTC.

The chain employs TRBV4-3 and TRBJ1-2; D is unclear. The ends were cut back, 1 base at V and 5 bases at J, with 17 bases in the middle. The germline gives CDR1 LGHNA, CDR2 YSLEER. The length of the CDR3 is 16 residues. Here the CDR3 DNA reads TGCGCCAGCAGCCAAGTCCCGGGTTTAATGAAATATGGCTACACCTTC. Its translation is CASSQVPGLMKYGYTF.

The chain employs TRBV7-2 and TRBJ2-7; no definite D call. Germline V gene lookup returns CDR1 SGHTA and CDR2 FQGNSA. Trimming pared 5 bases from V and 3 bases from J, leaving 8 bases between. This CDR3 region has 12 residues. The CDR3 DNA follows: TGTGCCAGCAGCCTCAGTGGCTACGAGCAGTACTTC. It translates to CASSLSGYEQYF.

This sequence joins TRBV29-1 and TRBJ2-3, with TRBD2 matching 8 bases. After removal of 7 bases from V and 3 bases from J, the junction contained 6 bases not matched to a gene. The CDR3 consists of 13 residues. Germline loops: CDR1 SQVTM, CDR2 ANQGSEA. DNA for the CDR3: TGCAGCGCCCAGGGCGGGGGGACAGATACGCAGTATTTT. Protein sequence: CSAQGGGTDTQYF.

This chain links TRBV7-2 with TRBJ2-5; a weak D match, TRBD1 (7 bases). The germline CDR1 and CDR2 sequences are SGHTA and FQGNSA. V was cut by 5 bases and J by 13 bases, with 17 bases left in between. The CDR3 length is 12 residues. For the CDR3, the DNA is TGTGCCAGCAGCCCGCAGGGGGGTATACTGTACTTC. Residues: CASSPQGGILYF.

The J gene is TRBJ2-1, the V gene TRBV7-3; tentative D call: TRBD2 (5 bases). The CDR3 consists of 11 residues. The germline V gene has CDR1 SGHTA and CDR2 FQGTGA. Trimming shortened V by 5 bases and J by 9 bases, and 8 bases separated the two germline ends. CDR3: CASSIEGEQFF. In DNA, the CDR3 is TGTGCCAGCAGCATTGAGGGTGAGCAGTTCTTC. Variable domain in full (rest from reference TRBV7-3 and TRBJ2-1): GAGVSQTPSNKVTEKGKYVELRCDPISGHTALYWYRQSLGQGPEFLIYFQGTGAADDSGLPNDRFFAVRPEGSVSTLKIQRTERGDSAVYLCASSIEGEQFFGPGTRLTVL.

The V and J genes are TRBV6-5 and TRBJ2-7, with 9 bases aligning to TRBD2. V gave up 2 bases and J gave up 0 bases; unmatched junction bases: 5. Germline V CDR1 and CDR2: MNHEY, SVGAGI. The length of the CDR3 is 16 residues. The CDR3 DNA is TGTGCCAGCAGTTACGAGGGGACTAGCTCCTCCTACGAGCAGTACTTC. It specifies CASSYEGTSSSYEQYF.